This T cell receptor (beta chain) was sequenced during a study of blood T cell repertoires in COVID-19. The CDR3 consists of 17 residues. Losses at the gene ends were 5 bases for V and 0 bases for J; bases not matched to a gene: 12. CDR1 is SGHTA, CDR2 FQGNSA, per germline. The table came from immunoSEQ multiplex PCR; TCRdb's copy has only in-frame clones and leaves some out. The profile shows 80,000 to 100,000 clones, approximately 79% of them singletons. This sequence originates from a man aged 70-80 years with COVID-19, enrolled during active disease. This rearrangement joins TRBV7-2 to TRBJ2-5; 7 nucleotides match TRBD1. Sequenced input: peripheral blood. Here the CDR3 DNA reads TGTGCCAGCAGCCTAGATATGGGGACAGCGTACCAAGAGACCCAGTACTTC. Its translation is CASSLDMGTAYQETQYF.